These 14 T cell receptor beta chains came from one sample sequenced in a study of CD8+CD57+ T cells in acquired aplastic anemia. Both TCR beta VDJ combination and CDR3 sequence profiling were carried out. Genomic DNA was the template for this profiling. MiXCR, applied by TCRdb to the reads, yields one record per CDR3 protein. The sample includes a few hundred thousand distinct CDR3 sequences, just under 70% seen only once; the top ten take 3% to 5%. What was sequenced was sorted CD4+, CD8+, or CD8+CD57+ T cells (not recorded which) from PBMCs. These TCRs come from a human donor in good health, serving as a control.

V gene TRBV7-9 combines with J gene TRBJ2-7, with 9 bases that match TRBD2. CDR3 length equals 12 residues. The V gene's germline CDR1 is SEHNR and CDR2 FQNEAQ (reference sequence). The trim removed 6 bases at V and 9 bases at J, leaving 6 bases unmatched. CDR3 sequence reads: CASSAAGGGQYF. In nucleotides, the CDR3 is TGTGCCAGCAGTGCAGCGGGGGGCGGGCAGTACTTC.

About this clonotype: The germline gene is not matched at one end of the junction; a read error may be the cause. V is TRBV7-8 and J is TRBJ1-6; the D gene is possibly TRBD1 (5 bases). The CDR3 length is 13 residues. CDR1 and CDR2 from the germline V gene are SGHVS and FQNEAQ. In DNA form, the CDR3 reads TGTGCCAGCAGCTTCGGGGGGAATTCTCCCCTCCAGTTT. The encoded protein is CASSFGGNSPLQF.

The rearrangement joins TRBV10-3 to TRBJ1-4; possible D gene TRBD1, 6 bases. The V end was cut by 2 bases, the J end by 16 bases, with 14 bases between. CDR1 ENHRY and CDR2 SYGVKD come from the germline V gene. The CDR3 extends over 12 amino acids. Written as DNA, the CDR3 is TGTGCCATCAGTGAGGACGACAGGTTTCCGTTTTTT. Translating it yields CAISEDDRFPFF.

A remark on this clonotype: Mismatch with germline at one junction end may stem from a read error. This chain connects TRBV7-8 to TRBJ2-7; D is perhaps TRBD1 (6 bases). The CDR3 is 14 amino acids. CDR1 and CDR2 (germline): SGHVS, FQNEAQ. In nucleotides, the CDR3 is TGTGCCAGCAGCTTACGACCGGGACACGACAATCAGCACTTC. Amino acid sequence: CASSLRPGHDNQHF.

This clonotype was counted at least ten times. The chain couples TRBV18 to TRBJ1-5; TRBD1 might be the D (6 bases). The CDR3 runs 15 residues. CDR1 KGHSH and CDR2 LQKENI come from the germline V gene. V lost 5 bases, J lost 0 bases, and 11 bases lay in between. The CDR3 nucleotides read TGTGCCAGCTCAAGACAGGCGGATAGCAATCAGCCCCAGCATTTT. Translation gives CASSRQADSNQPQHF.

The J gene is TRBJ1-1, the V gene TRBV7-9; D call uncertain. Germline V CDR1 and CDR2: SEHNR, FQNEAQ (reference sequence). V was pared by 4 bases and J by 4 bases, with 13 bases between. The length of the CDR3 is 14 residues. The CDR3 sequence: CASSSDGRGTEAFF. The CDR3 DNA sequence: TGTGCCAGCAGCTCGGACGGACGGGGCACTGAAGCTTTCTTT.

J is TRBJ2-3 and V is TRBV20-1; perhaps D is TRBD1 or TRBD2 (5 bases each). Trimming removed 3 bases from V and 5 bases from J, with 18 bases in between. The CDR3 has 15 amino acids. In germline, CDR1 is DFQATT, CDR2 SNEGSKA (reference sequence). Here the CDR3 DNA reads TGCAGTGCTAGGAGTGGGACCTACGAGCAAGATACGCAGTATTTT. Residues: CSARSGTYEQDTQYF.

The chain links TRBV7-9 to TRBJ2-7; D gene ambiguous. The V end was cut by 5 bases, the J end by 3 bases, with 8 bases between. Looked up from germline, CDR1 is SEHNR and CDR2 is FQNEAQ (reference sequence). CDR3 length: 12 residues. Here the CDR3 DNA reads TGTGCCAGCAGCACCCAACTCTACGAGCAGTACTTC. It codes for CASSTQLYEQYF. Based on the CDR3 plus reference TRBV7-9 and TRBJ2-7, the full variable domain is DTGVSQNPRHKITKRGQNVTFRCDPISEHNRLYWYRQTLGQGPEFLTYFQNEAQLEKSRLLSDRFSAERPKGSFSTLEIQRTEQGDSAMYLCASSTQLYEQYFGPGTRLTVT.

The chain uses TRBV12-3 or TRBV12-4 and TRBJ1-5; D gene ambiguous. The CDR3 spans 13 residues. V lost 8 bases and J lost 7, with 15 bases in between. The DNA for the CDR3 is TGTGCCAGCGGTAATGGGTTTGAACAGCCCCAGCATTTT. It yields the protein CASGNGFEQPQHF.

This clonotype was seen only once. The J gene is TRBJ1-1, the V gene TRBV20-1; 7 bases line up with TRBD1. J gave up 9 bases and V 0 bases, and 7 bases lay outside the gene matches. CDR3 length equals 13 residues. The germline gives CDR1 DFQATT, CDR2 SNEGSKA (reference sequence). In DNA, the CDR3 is TGCAGTGCTAGAGAATCAGGGGGACCGAAAGCTTTCTTT. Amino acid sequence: CSARESGGPKAFF.

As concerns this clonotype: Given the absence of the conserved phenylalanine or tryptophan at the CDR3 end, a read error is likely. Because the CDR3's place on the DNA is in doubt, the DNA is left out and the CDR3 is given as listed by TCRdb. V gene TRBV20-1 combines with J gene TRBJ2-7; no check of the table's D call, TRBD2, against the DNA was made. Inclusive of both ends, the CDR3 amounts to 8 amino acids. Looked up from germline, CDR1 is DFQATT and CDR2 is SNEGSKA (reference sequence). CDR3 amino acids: CSAREASG.

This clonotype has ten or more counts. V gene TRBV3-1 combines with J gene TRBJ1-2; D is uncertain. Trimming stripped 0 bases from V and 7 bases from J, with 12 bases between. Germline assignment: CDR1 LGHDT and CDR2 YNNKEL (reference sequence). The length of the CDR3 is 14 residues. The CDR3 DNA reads TGTGCCAGCAGCCAAGATCTGGGAGCCCTTGGCTACACCTTC. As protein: CASSQDLGALGYTF. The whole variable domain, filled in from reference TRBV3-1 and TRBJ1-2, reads DTAVSQTPKYLVTQMGNDKSIKCEQNLGHDTMYWYKQDSKKFLKIMFSYNNKELIINETVPNRFSPKSPDKAHLNLHINSLELGDSAVYFCASSQDLGALGYTFGSGTRLTVV.

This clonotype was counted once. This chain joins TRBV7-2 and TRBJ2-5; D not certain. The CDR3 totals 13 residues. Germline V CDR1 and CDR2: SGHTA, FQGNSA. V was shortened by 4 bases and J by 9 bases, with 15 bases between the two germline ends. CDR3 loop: CASSSDSNQPQYF. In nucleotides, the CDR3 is TGTGCCAGCAGCTCGGATAGCAATCAGCCCCAGTACTTC.

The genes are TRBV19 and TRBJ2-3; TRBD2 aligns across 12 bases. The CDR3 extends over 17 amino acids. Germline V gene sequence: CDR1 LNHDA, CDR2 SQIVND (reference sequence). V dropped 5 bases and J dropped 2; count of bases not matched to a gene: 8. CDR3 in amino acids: CASSPTRTSGNTDTQYF. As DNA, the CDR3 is TGTGCCAGTAGTCCGACCCGGACTAGCGGGAACACAGATACGCAGTATTTT.